This TCR beta chain was captured by sequencing in a study of CD8+ T cells in alopecia areata. Study results and caveats: On tofacitinib, scalp clonality and expanded CD8+ clones among top 100 fell significantly.

The CDR3 has 14 residues. CDR1 SEHNR and CDR2 FQNEAQ come from the germline V gene (reference sequence). V shed 5 bases, J shed 7 bases, and the junction held 6 bases outside the gene matches. Concerning this clone: The antigen remains undetermined.

It was cDNA, reverse transcribed from extracted RNA, that served as the sequencing template. TCRdb's copy holds only in-frame clones and misses some; the assay was immunoSEQ multiplex PCR. Here the sample spans around 150,000 clones, 65% being singletons. As to treatment: oral pan-JAK inhibitor, 5-10 mg twice daily. Sequencing was performed on CD4+ T cells sorted from blood, taken at week 4, from a patient treated with tofacitinib. V and J are TRBV7-9 and TRBJ1-5; 9 bases align to TRBD1. The receptor was derived from a human donor with alopecia areata. As DNA, the CDR3 is TGTGCCAGCAGCCCTGGGACAGGGAACCAGCCCCAGCATTTT. Protein sequence: CASSPGTGNQPQHF.